Below, 27 T cell receptor beta chains from the same sample are listed, as sequenced in a study of CD8 T cells in ankylosing spondylitis. A single record per CDR3 protein comes from TCRdb applying MiXCR to the 5' RACE reads. The repertoire has 230,000 or so distinct CDR3 sequences, 20% to 30% of them found once; the top ten carry over 0.55%. What was sequenced was blood, either unsorted or a sorted T cell fraction (not recorded which). These receptors all stem from a male donor with ankylosing spondylitis or in good health (not recorded which).

In this sample, this clonotype turned up once. The chain links TRBV12-3 or TRBV12-4 to TRBJ2-3; D possibly corresponds to TRBD1 (5 bases). The CDR3 is made up of 14 amino acids. Trimming pared 3 bases from V and 4 bases from J, leaving 11 bases between. The chain's CDR3 is CASSLTVGPDTQYF. The CDR3 coding sequence is TGTGCCAGCAGTTTGACAGTCGGCCCAGATACGCAGTATTTT.

In its sample, this clonotype was seen a few times. The chain combines TRBV12-3 or TRBV12-4 with TRBJ2-7; 7 bases match TRBD2. The CDR3 totals 14 residues. V shed 6 bases and J 7 bases; nucleotides not matched to a gene: 12. Here the CDR3 reads CASSPTGGTVEQYF. CDR3 nucleotides: TGTGCCAGCAGCCCGACGGGAGGTACTGTGGAGCAGTACTTC.

CDR3 amino acids: CSAPGQGDEQYF. CDR3 nucleotide sequence: TGCAGTGCTCCGGGACAGGGTGACGAGCAGTACTTC. The gene calls are TRBV20-1 and TRBJ2-7, with 9 bases aligning to TRBD1. V lost 5 bases to trimming and J lost 5 bases; unmatched junction nucleotides: 4. CDR3 length: 12 amino acids. Germline V gene lookup returns CDR1 DFQATT and CDR2 SNEGSKA (reference sequence).

V is TRBV20-1 and J is TRBJ2-3, with D possibly TRBD2 on 5 matching bases. This CDR3 has 16 amino acids. V shed 6 bases and J shed 0 bases, with 19 bases lying between them. Germline lookup yields CDR1 DFQATT and CDR2 SNEGSKA (reference sequence). The CDR3 DNA sequence: TGCAGTGCGAATCATGGCGGGCATTCGAGCACAGATACGCAGTATTTT. Its translation is CSANHGGHSSTDTQYF.

Ten or more counts support this clonotype. This chain links TRBV5-1 with TRBJ2-5; 14 positions match TRBD2. The CDR3 has 17 residues. Germline-derived CDR1 and CDR2 are SGHRS and YFSETQ. Losses at the gene ends were 4 bases for V and 0 bases for J; bases not matched to a gene: 5. Here the CDR3 DNA reads TGCGCCAGCAGCAGGACTAGCGGGGGGCTTTACCAAGAGACCCAGTACTTC. The encoded protein is CASSRTSGGLYQETQYF. Together with reference TRBV5-1 and TRBJ2-5, the CDR3 gives the full variable domain: KAGVTQTPRYLIKTRGQQVTLSCSPISGHRSVSWYQQTPGQGLQFLFEYFSETQRNKGNFPGRFSGRQFSNSRSEMNVSTLELGDSALYLCASSRTSGGLYQETQYFGPGTRLLVL.

This clonotype was detected many times. The chain carries TRBV20-1 and TRBJ2-5, with D tentatively TRBD1 or TRBD2 (5 bases each). The CDR3 covers 15 residues. V lost 0 bases and J 11 bases, leaving 22 bases between the germline ends. Germline V lookup: CDR1 DFQATT, CDR2 SNEGSKA (reference sequence). Here the CDR3 DNA reads TGCAGTGCTAGAGATGGGGCAGACTCCGCCACGGGGCAGTACTTC. It codes for CSARDGADSATGQYF.

This clonotype was counted a few times. V is TRBV2 and J is TRBJ1-3; the D gene is possibly TRBD1 (5 bases). Germline CDR1 reads SNHLY; CDR2 reads FYNNEI. The CDR3 is 15 amino acids. The ends were cut back, 4 bases at V and 0 bases at J, with 10 bases in the middle. The CDR3 region has the DNA TGTGCCAGCAGTGTAAAGGGGAGCTCTGGAAACACCATATATTTT. It is translated as CASSVKGSSGNTIYF.

This chain links TRBV7-2 with TRBJ2-1, with D possibly being TRBD1 or TRBD2 (5 bases each). Germline CDR1 SGHTA, CDR2 FQGNSA. This CDR3 comprises 15 residues. Trimming cost V 3 bases and J 8 bases, with 17 bases left between them. This CDR3 is CASSFTGTPWHEQFF. CDR3 nucleotides: TGTGCCAGCAGCTTCACCGGGACCCCGTGGCATGAGCAGTTCTTC.

The V gene is TRBV27, the J gene TRBJ1-5; 10 nucleotides agree with TRBD1. Trimming took 4 bases from V and 3 from J; bases not matched to a gene: 6. Germline CDR1 and CDR2: MNHEY and SMNVEV (reference sequence). This CDR3 is built from 16 residues. CDR3 DNA sequence: TGTGCCAGCAGTTCCCTCGACAGGGGGCTCAATCAGCCCCAGCATTTT. Encoded protein: CASSSLDRGLNQPQHF.

Only a few counts were recorded for this clonotype. The V call is TRBV20-1, the J call TRBJ2-3, with D possibly being TRBD2 (6 bases). V was clipped by 2 bases and J by 3 bases, with 9 bases between them. Germline V gene sequence: CDR1 DFQATT, CDR2 SNEGSKA (reference sequence). There are 13 residues in the CDR3. The CDR3 spells CSARSRGTDTQYF. The CDR3, as DNA: TGCAGTGCTAGATCGCGGGGTACAGATACGCAGTATTTT.

The rearrangement links TRBV28 to TRBJ2-7; 8 positions agree with TRBD1. The ends lost 5 bases at V and 11 bases at J; junction bases unmatched: 5. The germline V gene has CDR1 MDHEN and CDR2 SYDVKM. The CDR3 contains 11 residues. The CDR3 protein is CASSRQGMEYF. CDR3 coding DNA: TGTGCCAGCAGTCGACAGGGGATGGAGTACTTC.

This clonotype was seen ten or more times. The chain recombines TRBV12-3 or TRBV12-4 with TRBJ2-7; D may be TRBD1 or TRBD2 (5 bases each). V was pared by 5 bases and J by 7 bases, with 12 bases between. The CDR3 covers 12 residues. The CDR3, as DNA: TGTGCCAGCAGTGGGGCGGGTGAGGAGCAGTACTTC. Translating it yields CASSGAGEEQYF.

This clonotype was seen many times. V usage is TRBV16 and J usage is TRBJ2-7, with 9 bases matching TRBD2. The CDR3 totals 14 residues. Germline V gene data show CDR1 as KGHSY and CDR2 as FQNENV. Germline trimming cut 2 bases from V and 9 bases from J; bases unmatched to any gene: 8. The CDR3 sequence: CASSQGTSIRGQYF. The CDR3 DNA reads TGTGCCAGCAGCCAAGGGACTAGCATCCGAGGGCAGTACTTC.

This clonotype was counted at least ten times. This sequence joins TRBV20-1 and TRBJ1-1; no clear D. The germline gives CDR1 DFQATT, CDR2 SNEGSKA (reference sequence). The CDR3 extends over 14 amino acids. Trimming cost V 6 bases and J 1 base, with 15 bases left between them. The CDR3 DNA reads as TGCAGTGCCCCGGACCCCTCGGAGAACACTGAAGCTTTCTTT. This translates into CSAPDPSENTEAFF.

In this sample, this clonotype turned up a few times. The CDR3 DNA sequence: TGTGCCAGCAGCTTAGGAGGCCGGGTTGATGAGCAGTTCTTC. Its translation is CASSLGGRVDEQFF. The rearrangement uses TRBV7-6 and TRBJ2-1, with unresolved D. CDR1 and CDR2 from the germline V gene are SGHVS and FNYEAQ. V was pared by 1 base and J by 8 bases, with 12 bases between. The CDR3 has 14 residues.

This clonotype turned up a few times. The chain couples TRBV20-1 to TRBJ2-7; D call uncertain. The CDR3 loop spans 13 amino acids. V lost 3 bases and J 2 bases, leaving 11 bases between the germline ends. Germline lookup yields CDR1 DFQATT and CDR2 SNEGSKA (reference sequence). DNA of the CDR3: TGCAGTGCTAGTAGGACGGGTCCCTACGAGCAGTACTTC. Translation: CSASRTGPYEQYF.

This clonotype was seen ten or more times. The chain has TRBV6-1 and TRBJ1-1; TRBD1 agrees at 9 bases. Germline CDR1 reads MNHNS; CDR2 reads SASEGT. The CDR3 runs 14 residues. Trimming at V came to 10 bases and at J to 4 bases, leaving 10 bases not matched to a gene. CDR3 protein: CATGPGQGLTEAFF. In nucleotides, the CDR3 is TGTGCCACAGGGCCAGGACAGGGGCTCACTGAAGCTTTCTTT.

This clonotype was recorded only once. V and J are TRBV15 and TRBJ1-2, with 10 nucleotides matching TRBD1. The CDR3 has 14 residues. The germline CDR1 and CDR2 sequences are LNHNV and YYDKDF (reference sequence). V was clipped by 11 bases and J by 7 bases; unmatched bases: 13. CDR3 loop: CAASPGQGIGGYTF. The CDR3 coding sequence is TGTGCCGCCTCACCGGGACAGGGGATTGGTGGCTACACCTTC.

The table lists this clonotype with many counts. V is TRBV7-9 and J is TRBJ2-3, with 7 bases aligning to TRBD1. The CDR3 sequence is 14 residues long. Trimming took 4 bases from V and 0 from J; bases not matched to a gene: 1. Germline CDR1 is SEHNR and CDR2 is FQNEAQ (reference sequence). The CDR3 DNA is TGTGCCAGCAGCTGGGACAGAAGCACAGATACGCAGTATTTT. Translated: CASSWDRSTDTQYF.

The gene calls are TRBV18 and TRBJ2-3, with D possibly TRBD1 on 7 matching bases. V was pared by 6 bases and J by 5 bases, with 27 bases between. The germline V gene encodes CDR1 KGHSH and CDR2 LQKENI. This CDR3 has 18 residues. The CDR3 here is CASSPVLRDRQGRDTQYF. CDR3 DNA: TGTGCCAGCTCCCCGGTTTTGCGGGACCGACAGGGTAGAGATACGCAGTATTTT.

This clonotype was recorded many times. The chain carries TRBV10-3 and TRBJ2-7, with D perhaps matching TRBD2 (5 bases). This CDR3 has 12 residues. V shed 0 bases and J shed 7 bases, with 7 bases lying between them. Germline V lookup: CDR1 ENHRY, CDR2 SYGVKD. CDR3 DNA: TGTGCCATCAGTGAGTCGTGGGAGGAGCAGTACTTC. This codes for CAISESWEEQYF.

Ten or more counts support this clonotype. The chain combines TRBV14 with TRBJ2-5; D may match TRBD1 or TRBD2 (5 bases each). Trimming removed 1 base from V and 4 bases from J, with 10 bases in between. The CDR3 covers 14 residues. CDR1 SGHDN and CDR2 FVKESK come from the germline V gene. The CDR3 reads CASSQGAGRETQYF. CDR3 nucleotide sequence: TGTGCCAGCAGCCAAGGGGCAGGGAGAGAGACCCAGTACTTC.

This clonotype was seen ten or more times. The chain carries TRBV20-1 and TRBJ2-7; 7 nucleotides align to TRBD1. The V and J ends lost 0 bases and 1 base, in that order; junction bases with no gene match: 12. This CDR3 is 17 amino acids long. CDR1 is DFQATT, CDR2 SNEGSKA, per germline (reference sequence). This chain's CDR3 is CSARDPTLGTASYEQYF. DNA for the CDR3: TGCAGTGCTAGAGACCCCACCCTAGGGACAGCTTCCTACGAGCAGTACTTC.

This clonotype was detected many times. The chain is built from TRBV6-2 or TRBV6-3 and TRBJ1-1; D is unclear. The V end was cut by 5 bases, the J end by 3 bases, with 4 bases between. CDR3 length equals 11 residues. Looked up from germline, CDR1 is MNHEY and CDR2 is SVGEGT. CDR3 loop: CASSDYTEAFF. The CDR3 DNA follows: TGTGCCAGCAGTGACTACACTGAAGCTTTCTTT.

V and J are TRBV3-1 and TRBJ1-2, with TRBD1 identical over 9 bases. This CDR3 spans 15 amino acids. Germline V gene data show CDR1 as LGHDT and CDR2 as YNNKEL (reference sequence). The V segment lost 3 bases and the J segment 8 bases; nucleotides outside the gene matches: 10. This CDR3 reads CASSQSTGGAQGYTF. In DNA, the CDR3 is TGTGCCAGCAGCCAGTCCACAGGGGGCGCGCAGGGCTACACCTTC. The full variable domain, rest sourced from reference TRBV3-1 and TRBJ1-2, is DTAVSQTPKYLVTQMGNDKSIKCEQNLGHDTMYWYKQDSKKFLKIMFSYNNKELIINETVPNRFSPKSPDKAHLNLHINSLELGDSAVYFCASSQSTGGAQGYTFGSGTRLTVV.

V and J are TRBV12-3 or TRBV12-4 and TRBJ2-1; D possibly corresponds to TRBD2 (6 bases). CDR3 length: 19 residues. The CDR3, as DNA: TGTACCTTCAGTTTAGCGGCACTCCTTCACCGGAGCTCCTACAATGAGCAGTTCTTC. Translating it yields CTFSLAALLHRSSYNEQFF.

This clonotype occurred a few times. Here the CDR3 reads CATSDPTGTGETQYF. The CDR3, as DNA: TGTGCCACCAGTGATCCGACAGGGACCGGAGAGACCCAGTACTTC. This chain connects TRBV24-1 to TRBJ2-5; TRBD1 matches at 7 bases. The germline gives CDR1 KGHDR, CDR2 SFDVKD. The junction had 7 bases not matched to a gene; V was cut back by 3 bases and J by 4 bases. The CDR3 spans 15 residues.